Below are 20 T cell receptor beta chains sequenced from a single sample in a study of OX40 agonist ivuxolimab in advanced cancers. Some clones are missing from TCRdb's copy, which holds only in-frame ones; the method was immunoSEQ multiplex PCR. The sample consists of 45,000 to 60,000 clones, about 90% of them appearing once. The sample in question was CD4+ or CD8+ T cells sorted from blood, obtained in a trial of the OX40 agonist ivuxolimab. These receptor sequences come from an adult with an advanced solid tumor such as melanoma, head and neck, liver or kidney cancer.

This clone has just one count. This chain joins TRBV18 and TRBJ1-2; 9 bases fit TRBD1. Germline CDR1 and CDR2: KGHSH and LQKENI. The CDR3 has 15 residues. The ends lost 2 bases at V and 8 bases at J; junction bases unmatched: 9. CDR3 nucleotides: TGTGCCAGCTCACCAAGGGACAGGGAGTGGCGAGGCTACACCTTC. Protein product: CASSPRDREWRGYTF.

V usage is TRBV7-9 and J usage is TRBJ2-7, with TRBD1 as a possible D gene (6 bases). CDR3 size: 12 residues. CDR1 SEHNR and CDR2 FQNEAQ come from the germline V gene (reference sequence). Trimming stripped 11 bases from V and 2 bases from J, with 13 bases between. The CDR3 region is CASGQTTYEQYF. The CDR3 region has the DNA TGTGCCTCAGGACAGACCACCTACGAGCAGTACTTC.

This chain joins TRBV28 and TRBJ2-2; a possible D gene is TRBD1 (6 bases). Trimming took 1 base from V and 4 from J, leaving 10 bases between them. CDR1 MDHEN and CDR2 SYDVKM come from the germline V gene. The CDR3 sequence is 15 residues long. The CDR3 bases are TGTGCCAGCAGTTTATTTGGCAGGGGCACCGGGGAGCTGTTTTTT. It specifies CASSLFGRGTGELFF.

The chain is built from TRBV6-5 and TRBJ2-5, with D perhaps assigned TRBD1 or TRBD2 (5 bases each). The CDR3 spans 15 residues. The V gene lost 5 bases and the J gene lost 5 bases, with 18 bases spanning the gap. Germline-derived CDR1 and CDR2 are MNHEY and SVGAGI. This CDR3 is CASSTSRGFGETQYF. CDR3 DNA: TGTGCCAGCAGTACCTCCCGGGGCTTTGGGGAGACCCAGTACTTC.

The chain recombines TRBV5-1 with TRBJ2-3; TRBD2 matches at 14 bases. This CDR3 has 18 residues. J gave up 3 bases and V 1 base, and 7 bases lay outside the gene matches. CDR1 is SGHRS and CDR2 is YFSETQ in the germline V gene. The CDR3 nucleotides are TGCGCCAGCAGCTTGTTGGGGACTAGCGGGAGAAGAACAGATACGCAGTATTTT. Translation: CASSLLGTSGRRTDTQYF.

In this sample, this clone turned up a few times. J is TRBJ1-1 and V is TRBV10-1; D remains unclear. Germline CDR1 is WNHNN and CDR2 is SYGVQD (reference sequence). With 5 bases removed from V and 0 bases from J, the gap between germline ends came to 7 bases. This CDR3 has 13 amino acids. The CDR3 region is CASSNTVNTEAFF. In nucleotides, the CDR3 is TGCGCCAGCAGTAATACGGTGAACACTGAAGCTTTCTTT.

The chain uses TRBV9 and TRBJ2-7, with D hard to call. Germline CDR1 is SGDLS and CDR2 is YYNGEE. The CDR3 consists of 14 residues. V gave up 1 base and J gave up 2 bases, with 10 bases separating them. CDR3 sequence: CASSVTPLTYEQYF. CDR3 DNA: TGTGCCAGCAGCGTAACCCCTCTGACCTACGAGCAGTACTTC.

This clone was seen once. The chain carries TRBV5-1 and TRBJ1-5; D uncertain. The CDR3 is made up of 14 amino acids. V lost 0 bases, J lost 5 bases, and 9 bases lay in between. Germline lookup yields CDR1 SGHRS and CDR2 YFSETQ. The chain's CDR3 is CASSLAGGYQPQHF. The CDR3, as DNA: TGCGCCAGCAGCTTGGCTGGAGGTTATCAGCCCCAGCATTTT.

The chain recombines TRBV14 with TRBJ2-5; no firm D call. This CDR3 region has 14 residues. V was shortened by 2 bases and J by 5 bases, with 12 bases between the two germline ends. Germline lookup yields CDR1 SGHDN and CDR2 FVKESK. The CDR3 spells CASSQSWVGETQYF. CDR3 DNA sequence: TGTGCCAGCAGCCAAAGCTGGGTGGGTGAGACCCAGTACTTC. Full variable domain (remainder filled in from reference TRBV14 and TRBJ2-5): EAGVTQFPSHSVIEKGQTVTLRCDPISGHDNLYWYRRVMGKEIKFLLHFVKESKQDESGMPNNRFLAERTGGTYSTLKVQPAELEDSGVYFCASSQSWVGETQYFGPGTRLLVL.

The V and J genes are TRBV11-2 and TRBJ2-2; the match to TRBD1 covers 9 bases. This CDR3 spans 14 amino acids. Germline lookup yields CDR1 SGHAT and CDR2 FQNNGV. V gave up 4 bases and J gave up 5 bases; unmatched junction bases: 2. For the CDR3, the DNA is TGTGCCAGCAGCTCGGGGACAGGGACCGGGGAGCTGTTTTTT. Translating it yields CASSSGTGTGELFF.

The J gene is TRBJ2-7, the V gene TRBV7-6; D tentatively fits TRBD1 or TRBD2 (6 bases each). CDR3 length: 14 residues. Germline CDR1 SGHVS, CDR2 FNYEAQ. V lost 5 bases and J 7 bases, leaving 18 bases between the germline ends. The CDR3, as DNA: TGTGCCAGCAGCCCTAAGGGGGGAGTTAGGGAGCAGTACTTC. Translating it yields CASSPKGGVREQYF.

This clone was seen just once. This chain links TRBV21-1 with TRBJ2-3; TRBD1 reflects the table's D call only, with no check against the DNA. TRBV21-1 is a recognized pseudogene. The CDR3 contains 12 residues. DNA for the CDR3: TGTGCCAGCAGCATCAGGGGGGATACGCAGTATTTT. It is translated as CASSIRGDTQYF.

This chain joins TRBV7-3 and TRBJ2-5, with 13 bases lining up with TRBD2. This CDR3 spans 18 amino acids. With V trimmed by 5 bases and J by 2 bases, 11 bases remained unmatched. Looked up from germline, CDR1 is SGHTA and CDR2 is FQGTGA. The CDR3 DNA sequence: TGTGCCAGCAGCCCGCGACTAGCGGGAGGCCCTGCACAAGAGACCCAGTACTTC. Its translation is CASSPRLAGGPAQETQYF.

This chain's CDR3 is CASSVGPGVSYGYTF. DNA for the CDR3: TGTGCCAGCAGCGTAGGTCCAGGGGTGTCCTATGGCTACACCTTC. The V and J genes are TRBV9 and TRBJ1-2, with a possible D match to TRBD1 (6 bases). CDR1 is SGDLS and CDR2 is YYNGEE in the germline V gene. This CDR3 region has 15 residues. The ends were cut back, 0 bases at V and 4 bases at J, with 13 bases in the middle.

This clone ranks as medium-sized. The gene calls are TRBV5-1 and TRBJ1-2, with a tentative D call TRBD1 (6 bases). This CDR3 is built from 13 residues. V lost 0 bases, J lost 3 bases, and 6 bases lay in between. Germline assignment: CDR1 SGHRS and CDR2 YFSETQ. Here the CDR3 reads CASSLAGDYGYTF. The CDR3 DNA reads as TGCGCCAGCAGCTTGGCAGGGGACTATGGCTACACCTTC.

The rearrangement uses TRBV9 and TRBJ2-3; D is undetermined. This CDR3 has 17 amino acids. Trimming cost V 3 bases and J 3 bases, with 20 bases left between them. The germline CDR1 and CDR2 sequences are SGDLS and YYNGEE. CDR3 sequence (DNA): TGTGCCAGCAGCGCCGCCCCCCGAAATCTGCGAACAGATACGCAGTATTTT. This encodes CASSAAPRNLRTDTQYF.

The CDR3, as DNA: TGTGCCAGCTGTAGCCCGGGAACCAAAAACATTCAGTACTTC. It yields the protein CASCSPGTKNIQYF. The V and J genes are TRBV2 and TRBJ2-4, with D possibly matching TRBD2 (5 bases). The germline gives CDR1 SNHLY, CDR2 FYNNEI. The CDR3 extends over 14 amino acids. Trimming pared 8 bases from V and 2 bases from J, leaving 13 bases between.

This chain uses TRBV5-1 with TRBJ1-1; D remains unclear. V lost 4 bases to trimming and J lost 4 bases, with 11 bases between them. This CDR3 region has 13 residues. Germline values: CDR1 SGHRS, CDR2 YFSETQ. This CDR3 is CASSPEPVTEAFF. For the CDR3, the DNA is TGCGCCAGCAGCCCCGAACCGGTCACTGAAGCTTTCTTT.

This rearrangement joins TRBV5-8 to TRBJ1-2, with D possibly being TRBD1 (5 bases). Per germline, CDR1 SGHTS and CDR2 YDEGEE. This CDR3 contains 14 residues. V lost 4 bases to trimming and J lost 4 bases, with 14 bases between them. CDR3 DNA: TGTGCCAGCAGCCGAGTGGGGGAGGGCTATGGCTACACCTTC. Its protein is CASSRVGEGYGYTF.

The chain links TRBV27 to TRBJ1-1; a weak D match, TRBD1 (6 bases). The germline CDR1 and CDR2 sequences are MNHEY and SMNVEV (reference sequence). Trimming removed 3 bases at V and 0 bases at J, with 11 bases between. CDR3 length equals 15 residues. CDR3 sequence: CASSFGTGMNTEAFF. CDR3 nucleotides: TGTGCCAGCAGTTTCGGAACAGGGATGAACACTGAAGCTTTCTTT.